This entry concerns a single TCR beta chain. Some clones are missing from TCRdb's copy, which holds only in-frame ones; the method was immunoSEQ multiplex PCR. The table lists a few hundred thousand clones, about 88% of them singletons. The sample originates from a study of blood T cell repertoires in COVID-19. For the study at large: Italy, Spain and the United States were the sources of the convalescent and acute COVID-19 samples. The analysed material was cDNA or gDNA that came from T cells, B-cell-depleted T cells, or PBMCs.

The trim removed 0 bases at V and 5 bases at J, leaving 6 bases unmatched. This CDR3 contains 15 residues. Germline lookup yields CDR1 SGHRS and CDR2 YFSETQ. The clonotype was recovered from a man in his late teens or twenties with active or convalescent COVID-19. Sequencing was done on a sample of peripheral blood. The rearrangement joins TRBV5-1 to TRBJ1-1; 8 bases map to TRBD1. CDR3 protein: CASSLVPGGLTEAFF. In DNA, the CDR3 is TGCGCCAGCAGCTTGGTTCCAGGGGGCTTGACTGAAGCTTTCTTT.